This paragraph reports one TCR beta chain. The antigen is unknown. Healthy people donating bone marrow made up the donors. The PCR used 60 Vbeta and 13 Jbeta primers. Measured with immunoSEQ multiplex PCR; TCRdb has only the in-frame clones, and not every one. The sample lists roughly 33,000 clones, 80% occurring once. This sample was taken from a study of cytomegalovirus exposure and HLA in healthy donors. Study-level results: Altogether, 160 or so TCR beta chains were recorded as cytomegalovirus-associated. Versus the approximately 700-donor mean, an Asian-associated ancestry cluster reportedly showed fewer N-insertions in a later analysis. Specificity for CMV antigens was confirmed in vitro for a few of the CMV-associated chains.

This TCR was recovered from a male donor in good health and CMV-seronegative. The sequenced material came from PBMCs.

For the CDR3, the DNA is TGTGCCAGCAGCTTAACGGGGGTCTTCTCCTACAATGAGCAGTTCTTC. As protein: CASSLTGVFSYNEQFF. This chain links TRBV7-2 with TRBJ2-1; D is perhaps TRBD2 (6 bases). V shed 2 bases and J shed 0 bases, with 11 bases lying between them. Germline V gives CDR1 SGHTA, CDR2 FQGNSA. This CDR3 contains 16 residues.